This T cell receptor (beta chain) comes out of a study of shared clonotypes between healthy human individuals. Remarks on this clone: Its cognate antigen is unknown.

Findings and caveats of the study: Roughly 5% was the fraction of naive CD4 clonotypes found shared across several donors.

Trimming removed 7 bases from V and 2 bases from J, with 9 bases in between. The CDR3 runs to 13 residues. Looked up from germline, CDR1 is MNHEY and CDR2 is SVGAGI. Profiled with immunoSEQ multiplex PCR; TCRdb holds only in-frame clones, not every one. Among about a million clones listed, around three quarters were seen once. The sequenced sample was memory CD4+ T cells sorted from blood. The subset is: CD45RA-negative fraction. The sequence was collected from a man aged 18 to 29 in good health. The chain recombines TRBV6-5 with TRBJ1-3; the D is unclear. CDR3 region: CASNPGTGNTIYF. CDR3 coding DNA: TGTGCCAGCAACCCTGGGACTGGAAACACCATATATTTT.